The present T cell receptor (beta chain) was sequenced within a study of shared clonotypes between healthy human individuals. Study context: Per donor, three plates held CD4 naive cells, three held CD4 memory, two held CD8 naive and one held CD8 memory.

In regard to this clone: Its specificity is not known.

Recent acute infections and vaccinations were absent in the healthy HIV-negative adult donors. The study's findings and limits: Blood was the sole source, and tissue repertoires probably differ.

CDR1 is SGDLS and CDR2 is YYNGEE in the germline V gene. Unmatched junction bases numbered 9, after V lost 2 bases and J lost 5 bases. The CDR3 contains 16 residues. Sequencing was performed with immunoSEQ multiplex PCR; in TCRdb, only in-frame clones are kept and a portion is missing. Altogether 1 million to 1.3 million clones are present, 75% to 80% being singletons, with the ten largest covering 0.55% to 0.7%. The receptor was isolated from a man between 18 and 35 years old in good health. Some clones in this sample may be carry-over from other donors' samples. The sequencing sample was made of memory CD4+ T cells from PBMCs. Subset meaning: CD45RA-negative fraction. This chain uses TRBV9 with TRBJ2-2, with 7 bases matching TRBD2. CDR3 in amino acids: CASSVFAGVGTGELFF. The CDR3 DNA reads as TGTGCCAGCAGCGTCTTTGCGGGAGTTGGGACCGGGGAGCTGTTTTTT.